Shown below are 15 T cell receptor beta chains from a single sample sequenced in a study of graft-versus-host responses after intestinal transplantation. The data were produced by immunoSEQ multiplex PCR, yet TCRdb's version contains in-frame clones alone and is incomplete. Altogether roughly 56,000 clones are present, around 91% being singletons, with the ten largest covering roughly 2.8%. The sample in question was PBMCs, obtained roughly 120 days after intestinal transplantation. All receptors come from a human patient who received an intestinal transplant, so some T cells may come from the graft donor.

V is TRBV7-8 and J is TRBJ2-3; no clear D gene. Per germline, CDR1 SGHVS and CDR2 FQNEAQ. The CDR3 is 12 amino acids. The V and J ends lost 5 bases and 6 bases respectively, with 9 bases between them. The CDR3 DNA sequence: TGTGCCAGCAGCCATCCTCGGGATACGCAGTATTTT. Translation gives CASSHPRDTQYF.

The gene calls are TRBV6-1 and TRBJ2-7; D is unclear. The germline V gene has CDR1 MNHNS and CDR2 SASEGT. The CDR3 loop spans 14 amino acids. Between the trimmed V and J ends, which lost 0 bases and 5 bases, there was a span of 11 bases. CDR3 DNA sequence: TGTGCCAGCAGTGAAGCCGAGACCTTCCACGAGCAGTACTTC. As protein: CASSEAETFHEQYF.

Only a few counts were recorded for this clone. This chain uses TRBV2 with TRBJ1-3; TRBD1 might be the D (6 bases). The CDR3 is 14 amino acids. Germline V lookup: CDR1 SNHLY, CDR2 FYNNEI. Deletions cut 6 bases from V and 2 bases from J, with 11 bases between. The CDR3 here is CASRGTLTGNTIYF. The CDR3 DNA sequence: TGTGCCAGCAGGGGGACACTTACTGGAAACACCATATATTTT.

This clone was observed a few times. The sample contains more than one DNA sequence encoding this CDR3. The chain carries TRBV6-5 and TRBJ2-7; D unclear. Per germline, CDR1 MNHEY and CDR2 SVGAGI. Trimming removed 7 bases at V and 4 bases at J, with 14 bases between. This CDR3 has 13 residues. CDR3 region: CASTPKGGYEQYF. CDR3 nucleotide sequence: TGTGCCAGCACCCCGAAGGGTGGGTACGAGCAGTACTTC.

The sample holds one count of this clone. This chain connects TRBV28 to TRBJ1-4, with 7 bases matching TRBD1. The CDR3 is 17 amino acids. V was clipped by 2 bases and J by 5 bases; unmatched bases: 11. The germline V gene encodes CDR1 MDHEN and CDR2 SYDVKM. The CDR3 here is CASSLPGTVLLNEKLFF. The CDR3 nucleotides are TGTGCCAGCAGTTTACCCGGGACAGTGCTTTTAAATGAAAAACTGTTTTTT.

The table lists this clone with a count of one. V usage is TRBV11-2 and J usage is TRBJ1-2, with 9 nucleotides matching TRBD1. The CDR3 extends over 16 amino acids. V shed 6 bases and J 0 bases; nucleotides not matched to a gene: 8. The germline V gene encodes CDR1 SGHAT and CDR2 FQNNGV. The CDR3 sequence: CASRPNRGPANYGYTF. The DNA for the CDR3 is TGTGCCAGCAGGCCAAACAGGGGGCCGGCTAACTATGGCTACACCTTC.

In its sample, this clone was seen once. The J gene is TRBJ1-5, the V gene TRBV6-1, with D tentatively TRBD1 (5 bases). The CDR3 is 15 amino acids. V was shortened by 2 bases and J by 5 bases, with 13 bases between the two germline ends. Germline V gene lookup returns CDR1 MNHNS and CDR2 SASEGT. The CDR3 here is CASSELVDTHQPQHF. The DNA of the CDR3 is TGTGCCAGCAGTGAATTGGTGGACACCCATCAGCCCCAGCATTTT.

This clone appeared once. The chain links TRBV5-5 to TRBJ2-7, with D possibly being TRBD1 (6 bases). Between the trimmed V and J ends, which lost 6 bases and 2 bases, there was a span of 9 bases. The V gene's germline CDR1 is SGHKS and CDR2 YYEKEE (reference sequence). The CDR3 spans 12 residues. The CDR3 coding sequence is TGTGCCAGCACCAAGGGGGCCTACGAGCAGTACTTC. Translation: CASTKGAYEQYF.

V and J are TRBV5-1 and TRBJ2-1; TRBD1 might be the D (6 bases). V lost 2 bases, J lost 10 bases, and 31 bases lay in between. Germline loops: CDR1 SGHRS, CDR2 YFSETQ. The length of the CDR3 is 19 residues. The CDR3 spells CASSFHPFRGQIRQIEQFF. For the CDR3, the DNA is TGCGCCAGCAGCTTTCACCCCTTCAGGGGTCAAATACGACAAATCGAGCAGTTCTTC.

The chain links TRBV5-1 to TRBJ2-3; 9 bases line up with TRBD2. Germline CDR1 reads SGHRS; CDR2 reads YFSETQ. J gave up 4 bases and V 0 bases, and 3 bases lay outside the gene matches. The CDR3 consists of 15 residues. In DNA form, the CDR3 reads TGCGCCAGCAGCTTGGAAGTAGCGGGGGCAGATACGCAGTATTTT. Its translation: CASSLEVAGADTQYF.

This clone was seen only a few times. The V call is TRBV7-6, the J call TRBJ2-1; a weak D match, TRBD1 (5 bases). The CDR3 extends over 14 amino acids. The V end was cut by 5 bases, the J end by 9 bases, with 17 bases between. Germline CDR1 reads SGHVS; CDR2 reads FNYEAQ. CDR3 loop: CASSRDSSPGEQFF. For the CDR3, the DNA is TGTGCCAGCAGCCGTGACAGCAGCCCCGGTGAGCAGTTCTTC.

This sequence joins TRBV4-2 and TRBJ2-6; no reliable D call. Germline loops: CDR1 LGHNA, CDR2 YNFKEQ. V dropped 0 bases and J dropped 3 bases, with 9 bases sitting between them. The CDR3 contains 16 residues. The CDR3 sequence: CASSQDPIGGANVLTF. The CDR3 DNA reads TGTGCCAGCAGCCAAGATCCCATAGGTGGGGCCAACGTCCTGACTTTC.

J is TRBJ2-1 and V is TRBV27, with TRBD2 matching 10 bases. CDR1 is MNHEY, CDR2 SMNVEV, per germline (reference sequence). V lost 4 bases and J lost 5; bases outside the gene matches: 5. The CDR3 totals 15 residues. CDR3 DNA: TGTGCCAGCAGTTCTCGACTAGCGGGTCACAATGAGCAGTTCTTC. It yields the protein CASSSRLAGHNEQFF.

In its sample, this clone was seen a few times. Other DNA variants within this sample encode the same CDR3. The chain employs TRBV7-2 and TRBJ2-7; no reliable D call. Trimming stripped 1 base from V and 2 bases from J, with 9 bases between. CDR1 and CDR2 (germline): SGHTA, FQGNSA. The CDR3 covers 14 residues. CDR3 region: CASSLEGPTYEQYF. The CDR3, as DNA: TGTGCCAGCAGCTTAGAGGGCCCGACCTACGAGCAGTACTTC.

This rearrangement joins TRBV28 to TRBJ2-7, with TRBD2 as a possible D gene (5 bases). This CDR3 comprises 11 residues. Germline V CDR1 and CDR2: MDHEN, SYDVKM. The V end was cut by 8 bases, the J end by 0 bases, with 5 bases between. CDR3 in DNA: TGTGCCAGCGGGAGCTCCTACGAGCAGTACTTC. Encoded protein: CASGSSYEQYF.